One sample yielded the 25 T cell receptor beta chains listed below, sequenced in a study of early T cells in non-severe SARS-CoV-2 infection. TCRdb recomputed calls from the 5' RACE reads with MiXCR, one row per CDR3 protein. The table shows approximately 37,000 distinct CDR3 sequences, with 4.5% to 5% occurring only once. Material: whole blood. These receptors all stem from an adult who was a healthcare worker with PCR-confirmed SARS-CoV-2 infection or an uninfected control (not recorded which).

This clonotype was detected many times. V gene TRBV20-1 combines with J gene TRBJ2-7; 14 nucleotides align to TRBD2. There are 16 residues in the CDR3. The germline gives CDR1 DFQATT, CDR2 SNEGSKA (reference sequence). Trimming removed 5 bases from V and 5 bases from J; junction bases left unmatched: 11. The DNA for the CDR3 is TGCAGTGCTCCCCCCTCGGGACTAGCGGGAGCCAACGAGCAGTACTTC. Encoded protein: CSAPPSGLAGANEQYF.

The gene calls are TRBV6-5 and TRBJ1-4, with D unresolved. Germline CDR1 and CDR2: MNHEY and SVGAGI. CDR3 size: 15 residues. V dropped 0 bases and J dropped 5 bases, with 10 bases sitting between them. Written as DNA, the CDR3 is TGTGCCAGCAGTTACTCGTCGGTGGAAAATGAAAAACTGTTTTTT. Translation: CASSYSSVENEKLFF.

This clonotype was picked up many times. The chain is built from TRBV7-8 and TRBJ2-7; D might be TRBD1 (6 bases). The CDR3 totals 14 residues. CDR1 and CDR2 (germline): SGHVS, FQNEAQ. Trimming left V 4 bases short and J 9 bases short, with 19 bases between. The DNA for the CDR3 is TGTGCCAGCAGCTCAGGGACACCCGGAGGAAGGCAGTACTTC. Translation gives CASSSGTPGGRQYF.

At least ten counts were recorded for this clonotype. This chain uses TRBV27 with TRBJ2-7; TRBD2 aligns across 8 bases. The CDR3 is 14 amino acids. CDR1 and CDR2 from the germline V gene are MNHEY and SMNVEV (reference sequence). V shed 3 bases and J 2 bases; nucleotides not matched to a gene: 3. The CDR3 coding sequence is TGTGCCAGCAGTTTTACGGGAGGGCCCTACGAGCAGTACTTC. This translates into CASSFTGGPYEQYF.

V usage is TRBV14 and J usage is TRBJ2-1, with TRBD2 identical over 7 bases. The J segment lost 5 bases and the V segment lost 3 bases, leaving 13 bases of the junction unmatched. CDR3 size: 17 residues. Germline CDR1 and CDR2: SGHDN and FVKESK. The CDR3 is CASSHGPGLQSNNEQFF. The CDR3 DNA sequence: TGTGCCAGCAGCCATGGACCGGGACTACAATCGAACAATGAGCAGTTCTTC.

The sample holds many counts of this clonotype. V usage is TRBV12-3 or TRBV12-4 and J usage is TRBJ2-7; tentative D call: TRBD1 (5 bases). Between the trimmed V and J ends, which lost 6 bases and 0 bases, there was a span of 12 bases. CDR3 length equals 14 residues. CDR3 in DNA: TGTGCCAGCAGCCAACAGGTGCTCTCCTACGAGCAGTACTTC. It codes for CASSQQVLSYEQYF.

Only a few counts were recorded for this clonotype. The chain couples TRBV29-1 to TRBJ1-1, with 7 bases that match TRBD1. This CDR3 is built from 14 residues. J lost 3 bases, V lost 7 bases, and 11 bases had no gene match. Germline values: CDR1 SQVTM, CDR2 ANQGSEA. The CDR3 region is CSAGPDRVYTEAFF. In DNA form, the CDR3 reads TGCAGCGCCGGTCCCGACAGGGTGTACACTGAAGCTTTCTTT.

This clonotype was counted at least ten times. The chain has TRBV7-6 and TRBJ2-2; 8 nucleotides align to TRBD2. The CDR3 contains 16 residues. With 1 base clipped from V and 1 base from J, the junction kept 2 bases outside the gene matches. CDR1 and CDR2 (germline): SGHVS, FNYEAQ. This CDR3 reads CASSLVLAGNTGELFF. DNA for the CDR3: TGTGCCAGCAGCTTAGTTCTAGCGGGGAACACCGGGGAGCTGTTTTTT.

This chain uses TRBV6-6 with TRBJ2-3, with D unresolved. Per germline, CDR1 MNHNY and CDR2 SVGAGI (reference sequence). The CDR3 spans 14 residues. Trimming took 7 bases from V and 2 from J, leaving 13 bases between them. CDR3 protein: CASTDGPNTDTQYF. The CDR3 DNA reads TGTGCCAGCACTGACGGACCTAACACAGATACGCAGTATTTT.

This clonotype was found many times. The chain couples TRBV7-6 to TRBJ2-7; D is uncertain. The CDR3 runs 12 residues. The germline CDR1 and CDR2 sequences are SGHVS and FNYEAQ. V lost 9 bases and J 6 bases, leaving 15 bases between the germline ends. As DNA, the CDR3 is TGTGCCAGTGGCCACCAATTAGGCGAGCAGTACTTC. Translation: CASGHQLGEQYF.

This clonotype occurred a few times. This sequence joins TRBV2 and TRBJ2-1, with TRBD2 matching over 7 bases. The trim removed 0 bases at V and 4 bases at J, leaving 3 bases unmatched. In germline, CDR1 is SNHLY, CDR2 FYNNEI. The CDR3 sequence is 15 residues long. The CDR3 spells CASSEAGGWYNEQFF. In DNA, the CDR3 is TGTGCCAGCAGTGAAGCGGGAGGGTGGTACAATGAGCAGTTCTTC.

At least ten counts were recorded for this clonotype. The DNA of the CDR3 is TGCGCCAGCAGCCCGAATCCGGGACAGGAGACAAATCAGCCCCAGCATTTT. Its translation: CASSPNPGQETNQPQHF. The chain couples TRBV4-1 to TRBJ1-5, with 8 bases lining up with TRBD1. V shed 4 bases, J shed 4 bases, and the junction held 12 bases outside the gene matches. Germline V gives CDR1 MGHRA, CDR2 YSYEKL. The CDR3 covers 17 residues.

This clonotype came up many times. The V gene is TRBV7-6, the J gene TRBJ2-1; 9 nucleotides agree with TRBD1. Looked up from germline, CDR1 is SGHVS and CDR2 is FNYEAQ. V lost 3 bases, J lost 8 bases, and 2 bases stayed unmatched. The CDR3 consists of 13 residues. In nucleotides, the CDR3 is TGTGCCAGCAGCTTCGACAGGGGGGATGAGCAGTTCTTC. This gives the protein CASSFDRGDEQFF. Complete variable domain (other parts from reference TRBV7-6 and TRBJ2-1): GAGVSQSPRYKVTKRGQDVALRCDPISGHVSLYWYRQALGQGPEFLTYFNYEAQQDKSGLPNDRFSAERPEGSISTLTIQRTEQRDSAMYRCASSFDRGDEQFFGPGTRLTVL.

J is TRBJ2-3 and V is TRBV5-4; D is ambiguous. CDR1 and CDR2 from the germline V gene are SGHNT and YYREEE (reference sequence). Trimming removed 5 bases at V and 4 bases at J, with 20 bases between. The CDR3 is 16 residues long. CDR3 in amino acids: CASSAARGFTADTQYF. The DNA for the CDR3 is TGTGCCAGCAGTGCAGCCCGTGGTTTCACGGCAGATACGCAGTATTTT.

This clonotype has more than one count but fewer than ten. The V gene is TRBV28, the J gene TRBJ2-1, with 12 nucleotides matching TRBD2. CDR3 size: 18 residues. Germline V gene data show CDR1 as MDHEN and CDR2 as SYDVKM. J gave up 8 bases and V 3 bases, and 14 bases lay outside the gene matches. This chain's CDR3 is CASSLAVTSGGFIDEQFF. Here the CDR3 DNA reads TGTGCCAGCAGTTTGGCCGTGACTAGCGGGGGCTTCATTGATGAGCAGTTCTTC.

This clonotype has at least ten counts. The chain uses TRBV6-2 or TRBV6-3 and TRBJ2-3; no clear D gene. V was cut by 0 bases and J by 2 bases, with 15 bases left in between. CDR1 and CDR2 (germline): MNHEY, SVGEGT. The CDR3 extends over 17 amino acids. In DNA form, the CDR3 reads TGTGCCAGCAGTTACTCGTTTTTGGAACCCGCCACAGATACGCAGTATTTT. Residues: CASSYSFLEPATDTQYF.

The sample holds many counts of this clonotype. This sequence joins TRBV27 and TRBJ2-7, with D perhaps matching TRBD1 or TRBD2 (6 bases each). Germline V gene lookup returns CDR1 MNHEY and CDR2 SMNVEV (reference sequence). Trimming removed 3 bases from V and 1 base from J, with 13 bases in between. The CDR3 is made up of 15 amino acids. In DNA form, the CDR3 reads TGTGCCAGCAGTTTTAGCGGAGGGGGATCCTACGAGCAGTACTTC. Protein product: CASSFSGGGSYEQYF.

This clonotype occurred a few times. This rearrangement joins TRBV6-2 or TRBV6-3 to TRBJ2-7; D is unclear. The CDR3 consists of 14 residues. V was pared by 0 bases and J by 3 bases, with 9 bases between. Germline V gene data show CDR1 as MNHEY and CDR2 as SVGEGT. This CDR3 reads CASSYSYSYYEQYF. The CDR3 nucleotides are TGTGCCAGCAGTTACTCGTACTCATACTACGAGCAGTACTTC.

In its sample, this clonotype was seen many times. V is TRBV20-1 and J is TRBJ1-4; no clear D gene. Germline lookup yields CDR1 DFQATT and CDR2 SNEGSKA (reference sequence). CDR3 length: 14 residues. V gave up 5 bases and J gave up 0 bases, with 10 bases separating them. CDR3 protein: CSASKGTTNEKLFF. Here the CDR3 DNA reads TGCAGTGCTTCCAAAGGGACAACTAATGAAAAACTGTTTTTT.

This clonotype was counted a few times. This may be a read error, as it is one base from a much larger clone. The chain is built from TRBV7-2 and TRBJ1-1, with 7 bases fitting TRBD1. Germline V lookup: CDR1 SGHTA, CDR2 FQGNSA. The CDR3 has 15 residues. CDR3 bases: TGTGCCAGCGGCTTCACGACAGGGTCGAACACTGAAGCTTTCTTT. Amino acids: CASGFTTGSNTEAFF.

This clonotype was recorded at least ten times. V usage is TRBV7-2 and J usage is TRBJ1-1; TRBD1 agrees at 7 bases. The CDR3 spans 15 residues. With 3 bases clipped from V and 1 base from J, the junction kept 5 bases outside the gene matches. Per the germline V gene, CDR1 is SGHTA and CDR2 is FQGNSA. This CDR3 is CASSFTTGSNTEAFF. Here the CDR3 DNA reads TGTGCCAGCAGCTTCACGACAGGGTCGAACACTGAAGCTTTCTTT. The full variable domain, completed using reference TRBV7-2 and TRBJ1-1, is GAGVSQSPSNKVTEKGKDVELRCDPISGHTALYWYRQSLGQGLEFLIYFQGNSAPDKSGLPSDRFSAERTGGSVSTLTIQRTQQEDSAVYLCASSFTTGSNTEAFFGQGTRLTVV.

The V gene is TRBV7-6, the J gene TRBJ1-2; D is undetermined. The germline V gene encodes CDR1 SGHVS and CDR2 FNYEAQ. The CDR3 loop spans 13 amino acids. Trimming cost V 4 bases and J 8 bases, with 14 bases left between them. The CDR3 DNA sequence: TGTGCCAGCAGCTACACAGTCAAAGAAGGCTACACCTTC. Translation: CASSYTVKEGYTF. Supplemented by reference TRBV7-6 and TRBJ1-2, the full variable domain reads GAGVSQSPRYKVTKRGQDVALRCDPISGHVSLYWYRQALGQGPEFLTYFNYEAQQDKSGLPNDRFSAERPEGSISTLTIQRTEQRDSAMYRCASSYTVKEGYTFGSGTRLTVV.

This clonotype was counted many times. The V and J genes are TRBV3-1 and TRBJ1-6; TRBD1 agrees at 7 bases. The CDR3 consists of 16 residues. V shed 1 base and J 7 bases; nucleotides not matched to a gene: 7. CDR1 is LGHDT, CDR2 YNNKEL, per germline (reference sequence). This CDR3 is CASSQVGGGRNSPLHF. The CDR3 DNA is TGTGCCAGCAGCCAAGTGGGAGGGGGCAGGAATTCACCCCTCCACTTT.

The sample holds many counts of this clonotype. The gene calls are TRBV7-2 and TRBJ2-3, with TRBD1 matching over 7 bases. CDR1 and CDR2 from the germline V gene are SGHTA and FQGNSA. Trimming cost V 2 bases and J 5 bases; bases outside gene matches: 7. The CDR3 consists of 15 residues. The CDR3 here is CASSLTGDSKDTQYF. CDR3 nucleotide sequence: TGTGCCAGCAGCTTAACAGGGGATTCGAAAGATACGCAGTATTTT.

This chain links TRBV15 with TRBJ2-7; possible D gene TRBD2, 5 bases. V lost 2 bases and J lost 3, with 11 bases in between. The CDR3 consists of 14 residues. Germline V gives CDR1 LNHNV, CDR2 YYDKDF (reference sequence). The CDR3 DNA reads TGTGCCACCAGCAGAACCGGGGATCTCTACGAGCAGTACTTC. This sequence encodes CATSRTGDLYEQYF.